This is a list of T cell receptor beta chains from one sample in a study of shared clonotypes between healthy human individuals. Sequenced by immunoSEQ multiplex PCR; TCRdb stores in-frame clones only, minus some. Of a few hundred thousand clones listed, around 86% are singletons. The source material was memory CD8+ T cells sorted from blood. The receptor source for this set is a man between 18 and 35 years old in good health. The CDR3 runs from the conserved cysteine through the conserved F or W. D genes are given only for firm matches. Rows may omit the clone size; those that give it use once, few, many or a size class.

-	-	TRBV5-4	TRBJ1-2	CASSGSNYGYTF	TGTGCCAGCAGCGGATCTAACTATGGCTACACCTTC
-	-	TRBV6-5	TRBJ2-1	CASSLALYNEQFF	TGTGCCAGCAGCCTTGCGTTATACAATGAGCAGTTCTTC
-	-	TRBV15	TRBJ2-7	CATSRDTVSYEQYF	TGTGCCACCAGCAGAGATACGGTTTCCTACGAGCAGTACTTC
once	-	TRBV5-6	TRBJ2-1	CASQGTGYNEQFF	TGTGCCAGCCAGGGGACGGGATACAATGAGCAGTTCTTC
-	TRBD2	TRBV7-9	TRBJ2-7	CASSPPTSGRYEQYF	TGTGCCAGCAGCCCACCAACTAGCGGGAGATACGAGCAGTACTTC
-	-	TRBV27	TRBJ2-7	CASSLQTGSYEQYF	TGTGCCAGCAGTTTACAGACAGGCTCCTACGAGCAGTACTTC
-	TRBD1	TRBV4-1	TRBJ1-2	CASSQVNRGYGYTF	TGCGCCAGCAGTCAGGTTAACAGGGGCTATGGCTACACCTTC
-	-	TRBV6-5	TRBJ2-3	CASSPGSGADTQYF	TGTGCCAGCAGCCCAGGGAGTGGAGCAGATACGCAGTATTTT
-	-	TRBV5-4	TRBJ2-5	CASTGRYQETQYF	TGTGCCAGCACAGGGAGGTACCAAGAGACCCAGTACTTC
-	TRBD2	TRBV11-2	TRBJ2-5	CASSFRTSGKETQYF	TGTGCCAGCAGTTTTAGGACTAGCGGGAAGGAGACCCAGTACTTC
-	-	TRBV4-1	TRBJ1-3	CASSPTGNSGNTIYF	TGCGCCAGCAGCCCCACAGGGAACTCTGGAAACACCATATATTTT
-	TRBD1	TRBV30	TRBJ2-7	CAWSVTGGTYEQYF	TGTGCCTGGAGTGTCACAGGGGGAACTTACGAGCAGTACTTC
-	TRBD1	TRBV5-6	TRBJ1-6	CASNHRGRVSPLHF	TGTGCCAGCAACCACAGGGGCCGGGTTTCACCCCTCCACTTT
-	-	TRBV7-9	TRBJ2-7	CASSLVVSDEQYF	TGTGCCAGCAGCTTAGTAGTATCGGACGAGCAGTACTTC
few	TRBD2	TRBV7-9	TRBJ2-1	CASSPRTSGGVSYNEQFF	TGTGCCAGCAGCCCCCGGACTAGCGGGGGGGTATCCTACAATGAGCAGTTCTTC
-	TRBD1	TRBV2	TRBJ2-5	CASSESTGLAETQYF	TGTGCCAGCAGTGAATCGACAGGGCTCGCAGAGACCCAGTACTTC
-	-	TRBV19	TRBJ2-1	CASSIDLEGNEQFF	TGTGCCAGTAGTATAGATCTTGAGGGCAATGAGCAGTTCTTC
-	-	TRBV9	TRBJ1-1	CASSVSETGSTEAFF	TGTGCCAGCAGCGTTTCAGAAACAGGGTCGACTGAAGCTTTCTTT
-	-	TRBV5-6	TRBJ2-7	CASSPRGIYEQYF	TGTGCCAGCAGCCCGCGCGGGATCTACGAGCAGTACTTC
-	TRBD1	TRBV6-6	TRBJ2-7	CASTSRTGDPYEQYF	TGTGCCAGCACCTCCCGGACAGGGGACCCGTACGAGCAGTACTTC
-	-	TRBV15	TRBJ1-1	CATSRVGMRRVTAMNTEAFF	TGTGCCACCAGCAGAGTAGGAATGAGAAGAGTTACAGCTATGAACACTGAAGCTTTCTTT
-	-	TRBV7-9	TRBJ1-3	CASSAQPNTAF	TGTGCCAGCAGCGCACAACCTAACACGGCCTTT
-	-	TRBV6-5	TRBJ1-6	CASSNGQYNSPLHF	TGTGCCAGCAGTAACGGACAGTATAATTCACCCCTCCACTTT
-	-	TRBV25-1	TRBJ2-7	CASSEREGVYEQYF	TGTGCCAGCAGTGAAAGAGAGGGAGTCTACGAGCAGTACTTC
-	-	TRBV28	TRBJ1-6	CASSFGLNSPLHF	TGTGCCAGCAGTTTCGGACTGAATTCACCCCTCCACTTT
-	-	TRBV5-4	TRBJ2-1	CASSLEAAEQFF	TGTGCCAGCAGCTTGGAAGCTGCTGAGCAGTTCTTC
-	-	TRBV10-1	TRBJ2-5	CASSESSSYPETQYF	TGCGCCAGCAGTGAGTCGAGTAGCTACCCGGAGACCCAGTACTTC
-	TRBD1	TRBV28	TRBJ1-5	CASSLTGGSQPQHF	TGTGCCAGCAGCCTGACAGGGGGCAGTCAGCCCCAGCATTTT
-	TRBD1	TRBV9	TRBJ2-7	CASSVGQGATYEQYF	TGTGCCAGCAGCGTAGGACAGGGAGCTACCTACGAGCAGTACTTC
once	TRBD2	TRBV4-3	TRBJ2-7	CASSQDRTSGRGPYEQYF	TGCGCCAGCAGCCAAGATCGGACTAGCGGGAGAGGCCCCTACGAGCAGTACTTC
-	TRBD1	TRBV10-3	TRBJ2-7	CAISESATGSSYEQYF	TGTGCCATCAGTGAGTCAGCGACAGGGAGCTCCTACGAGCAGTACTTC
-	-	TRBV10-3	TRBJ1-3	CAIKPPDSSSGNTIYF	TGTGCCATCAAGCCCCCCGACAGTAGCTCTGGAAACACCATATATTTT
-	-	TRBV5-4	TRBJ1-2	CASRIAGAYGYTF	TGTGCCAGCAGGATTGCAGGGGCTTATGGCTACACCTTC
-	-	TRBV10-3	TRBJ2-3	CASNPGTPDTQYF	TGTGCCAGTAATCCGGGGACTCCAGATACGCAGTATTTT
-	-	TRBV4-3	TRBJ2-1	CASSQGRGLGDEQFF	TGCGCCAGCAGCCAAGGGCGGGGACTGGGAGATGAGCAGTTCTTC
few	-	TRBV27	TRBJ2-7	CASSFQDGTYEQYF	TGTGCCAGCAGTTTTCAGGACGGCACCTACGAGCAGTACTTC
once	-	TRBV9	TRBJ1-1	CASSPGALYTEAFF	TGTGCCAGCAGCCCGGGGGCCCTATACACTGAAGCTTTCTTT
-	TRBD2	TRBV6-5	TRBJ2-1	CASSYSGLAGGDQFF	TGTGCCAGCAGTTACTCAGGACTAGCGGGGGGTGATCAGTTCTTC
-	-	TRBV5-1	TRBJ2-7	CASSLEGAGYEQYF	TGCGCCAGCAGCTTGGAAGGGGCAGGCTACGAGCAGTACTTC
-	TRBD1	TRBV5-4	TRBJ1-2	CASSPQGTGFGYGYTF	TGTGCCAGCAGCCCGCAAGGGACAGGGTTCGGTTATGGCTACACCTTC
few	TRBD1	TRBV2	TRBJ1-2	CASIPRDRGPNYGYTF	TGTGCCAGCATCCCCCGGGACAGGGGGCCTAACTATGGCTACACCTTC
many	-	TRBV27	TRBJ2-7	CASSLSTSYEQYF	TGTGCCAGCAGTTTATCCACTTCCTACGAGCAGTACTTC
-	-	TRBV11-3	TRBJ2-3	CASSSRAEDTQYF	TGTGCCAGCAGCTCCCGGGCTGAAGATACGCAGTATTTT
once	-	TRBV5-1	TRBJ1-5	CASSAAEAGPQHF	TGCGCCAGCAGCGCGGCCGAGGCGGGGCCCCAGCATTTT
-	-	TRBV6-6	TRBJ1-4	CASSSFRRGRNEKLFF	TGTGCCAGCAGTTCCTTTAGGAGAGGACGAAATGAAAAACTGTTTTTT
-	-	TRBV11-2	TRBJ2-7	CASSLGFTGLYSYEQYF	TGTGCCAGCAGCTTAGGGTTTACGGGCCTCTACTCCTACGAGCAGTACTTC
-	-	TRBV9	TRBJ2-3	CASSVGWGPTDTQYF	TGTGCCAGCAGCGTAGGGTGGGGCCCCACAGATACGCAGTATTTT
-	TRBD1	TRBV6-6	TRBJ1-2	CASSLPTGPYTF	TGTGCCAGCAGTCTTCCGACAGGGCCCTACACCTTC